The 11 T cell receptor beta chains below were found in one sample sequenced in a study of blood T cell repertoires in COVID-19. Profiling relied on immunoSEQ multiplex PCR, and the TCRdb table lists in-frame clones only, not all of them. The sample includes under 350,000 clones, roughly nine tenths of them seen just once. The sequenced sample consisted of PBMCs or T cells enriched from blood (not recorded which). The receptors here all came from a man in his sixties who had recovered from COVID-19.

This clone showed up just once. V is TRBV2 and J is TRBJ1-6, with D perhaps matching TRBD1 (5 bases). The CDR3 has 15 amino acids. Germline CDR1 and CDR2: SNHLY and FYNNEI. The V gene lost 8 bases and the J gene lost 9 bases, with 20 bases spanning the gap. The CDR3: CASSLMQGLGSPLHF. CDR3 coding DNA: TGTGCCAGCTCCTTAATGCAGGGTTTGGGTTCACCCCTCCACTTT.

This chain links TRBV11-2 with TRBJ1-1; possible D gene TRBD1, 5 bases. V was trimmed by 0 bases and J by 4 bases, leaving 12 bases between them. CDR1 and CDR2 (germline): SGHAT, FQNNGV. This CDR3 comprises 15 residues. DNA for the CDR3: TGTGCCAGCAGCTTAGATATTCGGGGGAGCACTGAAGCTTTCTTT. Encoded protein: CASSLDIRGSTEAFF.

The rearrangement links TRBV7-8 to TRBJ2-7; 10 nucleotides align to TRBD1. The CDR3 is made up of 14 amino acids. With 3 bases clipped from V and 6 bases from J, the junction kept 5 bases outside the gene matches. CDR1 SGHVS and CDR2 FQNEAQ come from the germline V gene. The CDR3 region has the DNA TGTGCCAGCAGCTTTGGGACAGGGGTAAGCGAGCAGTACTTC. This gives the protein CASSFGTGVSEQYF. Complete variable domain (other parts from reference TRBV7-8 and TRBJ2-7): GAGVSQSPRYKVAKRGQDVALRCDPISGHVSLFWYQQALGQGPEFLTYFQNEAQLDKSGLPSDRFFAERPEGSVSTLKIQRTQQEDSAVYLCASSFGTGVSEQYFGPGTRLTVT.

On this clone: A read error is possible here, since a much larger clone lies one base away. The genes are TRBV5-8 and TRBJ1-1; possibly TRBD1 for D (6 bases). Germline assignment: CDR1 SGHTS and CDR2 YDEGEE. Trimming took 3 bases from V and 1 from J, leaving 7 bases between them. This CDR3 contains 13 residues. CDR3 in amino acids: CASSWGQNTEAFF. For the CDR3, the DNA is TGTGCCAGCAGCTGGGGACAGAACACTGAAGCTTTCTTT.

The CDR3 region has the DNA TGTGCCAGTGGTCCCAGGGTGGGTGGGGCGCCGTACACTGAAGCTTTCTTT. It specifies CASGPRVGGAPYTEAFF. V and J are TRBV19 and TRBJ1-1, with D possibly matching TRBD1 (5 bases). Germline V lookup: CDR1 LNHDA, CDR2 SQIVND (reference sequence). This CDR3 comprises 17 residues. V gave up 8 bases and J gave up 3 bases, with 25 bases separating them.

This chain links TRBV12-3 or TRBV12-4 with TRBJ2-3; D may be TRBD2 (5 bases). V gave up 7 bases and J gave up 5 bases, with 13 bases separating them. The CDR3 sequence is 13 residues long. CDR3 nucleotide sequence: TGTGCCAGCATCAGCGGTCCGGGAGATACGCAGTATTTT. Protein product: CASISGPGDTQYF.

This clone was picked up one time. The V call is TRBV18, the J call TRBJ2-1; weak D call: TRBD2 (7 bases). CDR1 KGHSH and CDR2 LQKENI come from the germline V gene. The CDR3 runs to 18 residues. V was cut by 2 bases and J by 3 bases, with 20 bases left in between. The CDR3 nucleotides read TGTGCCAGCTCACCAGTGACGGGGGGCCCCTCCCTCTACAATGAGCAGTTCTTC. Translating it yields CASSPVTGGPSLYNEQFF.

The chain employs TRBV5-6 and TRBJ2-7; D may be TRBD2 (5 bases). Germline V gene lookup returns CDR1 SGHDT and CDR2 YYEEEE. This CDR3 comprises 14 residues. V shed 1 base and J shed 6 bases, with 14 bases lying between them. CDR3 DNA sequence: TGTGCCAGCAGCTTGCGAGGGCTCTGGGCCGAGCAGTACTTC. This gives the protein CASSLRGLWAEQYF.

The chain employs TRBV7-6 and TRBJ2-7; 11 nucleotides agree with TRBD2. This CDR3 region has 17 residues. With V trimmed by 1 base and J by 5 bases, 10 bases remained unmatched. Germline CDR1 is SGHVS and CDR2 is FNYEAQ. CDR3 nucleotide sequence: TGTGCCAGCAGCTTAGTCGGGGCTAGCGGGGGGTTCCACGAGCAGTACTTC. Amino acids: CASSLVGASGGFHEQYF.

A single count supports this clone. The V and J genes are TRBV21-1 and TRBJ2-7; TRBD1, the table's D call, lacks a check against the DNA. TRBV21-1 is annotated as a pseudogene. CDR3 length: 17 amino acids. The CDR3 reads CASSKQGPGQGHLEQYF. The CDR3 DNA is TGTGCCAGCAGCAAACAGGGGCCGGGACAGGGGCACCTCGAGCAGTACTTC.

The chain couples TRBV7-2 to TRBJ1-5; no reliable D call. Trimming removed 0 bases at V and 7 bases at J, with 10 bases between. CDR3 length: 14 amino acids. The germline gives CDR1 SGHTA, CDR2 FQGNSA. In DNA form, the CDR3 reads TGTGCCAGCAGCTTAGCAGGCACGGGACAGCCCCAGCATTTT. Translating gives CASSLAGTGQPQHF.